This record covers a single TCR beta chain. The antigen is undetermined. V dropped 4 bases and J dropped 0; count of bases not matched to a gene: 14. Germline assignment: CDR1 SGHKS and CDR2 YYEKEE (reference sequence). The CDR3 is made up of 18 amino acids. Several immunoSEQ plates held equal portions of the genomic DNA taken from each subset. Per sorted-subset replicate PCR, input was roughly 220 ng DNA, representing about 32,000 T cell genomes. Profiled with immunoSEQ multiplex PCR; TCRdb holds only in-frame clones, not every one. Of approximately 620,000 clones in the sample, approximately 97% are singletons; the top ten hold approximately 0.057%. This entry comes from a study of shared clonotypes between healthy human individuals. Regarding the study as a whole: A handful of donors showed sharing of around 5.3% of naive CD4 clonotypes. How much donors shared clonotypes was expected to be affected by sequencing depth.

Sequencing input: naive CD4+ T cells sorted from blood. Subset described: CD45RA+ positively selected. The sequence came from a woman in her 30s in good health. The chain recombines TRBV5-5 with TRBJ2-7, with 9 bases that match TRBD2. The CDR3 DNA follows: TGTGCCAGCAGCCTCGGGTTAGCGGGGGCTCAGAGCTCCTACGAGCAGTACTTC. Its translation: CASSLGLAGAQSSYEQYF.